The sequence of this T cell receptor beta chain was determined in a study of blood T cell repertoires in COVID-19 (dated by TCRdb to 2020 to 2021). Looking at the study overall: Collaborator samples came from the United States, Italy and Spain and covered acute and convalescent phases of COVID-19. The material from the prospective study consisted of cDNA or gDNA derived from T cells, B-cell-depleted T cells, or PBMCs. Subjects who had been exposed to COVID-19, were actively infected with it, or had recovered from it provided the deeply sampled blood TCRbeta repertoires that made up the dataset. Nearly every sample came with metadata listing a de-identified subject ID, COVID-19 status, age in years and sex. Where available, HLA class I and class II types were taken from metadata supplied by the sample provider and were not determined by assay-based typing. A freely available public database, intended as a resource for researchers studying the immune response to SARS-CoV-2, is where the repertoires were released. The samples were drawn from the first 160 participants of the ongoing ImmuneRACE study and from 950 to 1,500 subjects provided by 6 global collaborators.

V and J are truncated by 5 bases and 5 bases respectively, leaving an intervening sequence of 9 bases. The germline V gene (reference sequence) provides CDR1 LNHDA and CDR2 SQIVND. Measured from the cysteine to the phenylalanine, the CDR3 is 13 residues long. The DNA shown is the 39-base CDR3, in frame from base 1. TCRbeta CDR3 regions were amplified from genomic DNA using the immunoSEQ Assay, a bias-controlled multiplex PCR. Under the source paper's analysis protocol: The number of nucleated cells in each sample was estimated from the amplification of reference gene primers within the assay. To quantify the absolute abundance of each unique TCRbeta CDR3 rearrangement, sequence reads were collapsed and filtered. For each sample, productive Simpson clonality was calculated as the square root of Simpson's diversity index across productive rearrangements. The table was pulled from immuneACCESS by TCRdb, which kept in-frame rearrangements only. Such tables lose some clones; where checked, under half of the loss comes from unresolved V genes, and the rest has no known cause. V, J and clone size are those of that table, while D and trimming were read from the DNA. In all, the sample holds 130,000 to 150,000 clones, and over 70% of those were seen once. Around 38% of the sample goes to the ten largest clones.

The investigation overall reported the following: The amount of clinical and demographic metadata varied by source and participant and was provided uncurated.

A second Seattle source provided samples from volunteer blood donors who had recovered from COVID-19. Collaborating institutions collected whole blood in K2EDTA tubes following their own protocols. For TCRbeta analysis, collaborators shipped samples in one of three forms: frozen whole blood, isolated PBMCs, or DNA extracted from either of those sample types. Remarks on this clone: Its antigen has not been determined. No base quality information exists; no much larger clone differs at one position.

This sequence uses TRBV19 and TRBJ1-4; TRBD1 is a weak D gene call, 5 bases matching. The TCR sequence derives from a man aged 50-59 years who had recovered from COVID-19. The sequencing input was peripheral blood. This receptor has the CDR3 CASSPRQNEKLFF. The DNA reads TGTGCCAGTAGTCCCCGACAGAATGAAAAACTGTTTTTT.